Shown below are 23 T cell receptor beta chains from a single sample sequenced in a study of glioma-infiltrating T cells. Using RNA template, CDR3s of TCR alpha and beta were amplified with iRepertoire arm-PCR. From the multiplex PCR reads, TCRdb called clonotypes with MiXCR, one entry per CDR3 protein. The repertoire holds 100,000 to 150,000 distinct CDR3 sequences, with approximately 25% as singletons. The sample taken for sequencing was glioma tissue, nonneoplastic brain tissue, or PBMCs (not recorded which). These receptor sequences come from a human donor with low-grade glioma or glioblastoma, undergoing nonglioma brain surgery, or in good health (not recorded which).

On this clonotype itself: The germline gene is not matched at one end of the junction; a read error may be the cause. The chain joins TRBV6-2 or TRBV6-3 to TRBJ2-5; perhaps D is TRBD1 or TRBD2 (6 bases each). The CDR3 spans 12 residues. In germline, CDR1 is MNHEY, CDR2 SVGEGT. The CDR3 DNA sequence: TGTGCCAGAGGGGGGAATCAAGAGACCCGGTACTTC. Translated: CARGGNQETRYF.

Many counts were recorded for this clonotype. The rearrangement links TRBV7-2 to TRBJ2-3, with 10 bases lining up with TRBD2. Germline trimming cut 1 base from V and 4 bases from J; bases unmatched to any gene: 8. Germline V lookup: CDR1 SGHTA, CDR2 FQGNSA. CDR3 length equals 17 residues. The CDR3 DNA is TGTGCCAGCAGCTTAGTCCCCAACCTAGCGGGGGCAGATACGCAGTATTTT. Translating gives CASSLVPNLAGADTQYF.

This clonotype showed up just a few times. This chain joins TRBV11-2 and TRBJ2-1; D might be TRBD1 (7 bases). The CDR3 covers 19 residues. Germline V lookup: CDR1 SGHAT, CDR2 FQNNGV. V lost 5 bases and J lost 0, with 23 bases in between. The chain's CDR3 is CASSGDQGGPISSYNEQFF. The CDR3 DNA follows: TGTGCCAGCAGCGGAGACCAGGGGGGCCCAATTAGCTCCTACAATGAGCAGTTCTTC.

About this clonotype: At one of its ends the junction is not consistent with the germline gene, which may arise from a read error. The chain employs TRBV7-2 and TRBJ2-5, with D unclear. Germline V lookup: CDR1 SGHTA, CDR2 FQGNSA. The CDR3 is 13 amino acids. The CDR3, as DNA: TGTGCCAGCAGCCTCCAAGTGGGCGAGACCCGGTACTTC. Translated, it gives CASSLQVGETRYF.

This clonotype came up many times. This chain joins TRBV7-9 and TRBJ2-3; D is possibly TRBD1 (5 bases). CDR1 and CDR2 (germline): SEHNR, FQNEAQ (reference sequence). The CDR3 contains 16 residues. The V end lost 5 bases, the J end lost 5 bases, and 20 bases lay between the germline ends. This chain's CDR3 is CASSPRTLGLGDTQYF. CDR3 sequence (DNA): TGTGCCAGCAGCCCGAGGACACTTGGCCTTGGAGATACGCAGTATTTT.

On this clonotype itself: A clone one base away is much larger, so this may be a read error. The chain has TRBV7-3 and TRBJ2-7, with a possible D match to TRBD1 (6 bases). With 8 bases removed from V and 4 bases from J, the gap between germline ends came to 21 bases. Per the germline V gene, CDR1 is SGHTA and CDR2 is FQGTGA. The CDR3 sequence is 15 residues long. Here the CDR3 reads CASRSPGHWGYEQYF. The CDR3 DNA follows: TGTGCCAGCCGCTCCCCGGGACACTGGGGTTACGAGCAGTACTTC.

The genes are TRBV29-1 and TRBJ1-5, with D possibly TRBD1 on 5 matching bases. Per the germline V gene, CDR1 is SQVTM and CDR2 is ANQGSEA. The CDR3 totals 13 residues. The V end lost 4 bases, the J end lost 4 bases, and 11 bases lay between the germline ends. The CDR3 DNA is TGCAGCGTTGGGGGGGGGAGTAATCAGCCCCAGCATTTT. Amino acids: CSVGGGSNQPQHF.

Comments on this clonotype: Given a much more abundant clone one base away, this may be a read error. The J gene is TRBJ2-5, the V gene TRBV2; D is perhaps TRBD1 (5 bases). V shed 4 bases and J shed 3 bases, with 9 bases lying between them. This CDR3 comprises 13 residues. Looked up from germline, CDR1 is SNHLY and CDR2 is FYNNEI. Here the CDR3 reads CASSGRVKETQYF. CDR3 nucleotide sequence: TGTGCCAGCAGTGGCAGGGTCAAAGAGACCCAGTACTTC. Based on the CDR3 plus reference TRBV2 and TRBJ2-5, the full variable domain is EPEVTQTPSHQVTQMGQEVILRCVPISNHLYFYWYRQILGQKVEFLVSFYNNEISEKSEIFDDQFSVERPDGSNFTLKIRSTKLEDSAMYFCASSGRVKETQYFGPGTRLLVL.

This clonotype was seen repeatedly, ten times or more. This chain connects TRBV6-1 to TRBJ2-3; 10 bases line up with TRBD2. The length of the CDR3 is 14 residues. V lost 8 bases to trimming and J lost 3 bases; unmatched junction nucleotides: 5. Germline V CDR1 and CDR2: MNHNS, SASEGT. CDR3 nucleotide sequence: TGTGCCAGCGGGATAGCGGGAGGAACAGATACGCAGTATTTT. Translated: CASGIAGGTDTQYF.

A word on this clonotype: A much bigger clone sits one base away, suggesting this may be a read error. The V gene is TRBV7-2, the J gene TRBJ1-5; D is unclear. This CDR3 spans 12 amino acids. The germline gives CDR1 SGHTA, CDR2 FQGNSA. CDR3 DNA sequence: TGTGCCAGCAGCTTAGACGTTCAGTCCCAGCATTTT. Protein product: CASSLDVQSQHF.

Many counts were recorded for this clonotype. The V and J genes are TRBV10-3 and TRBJ2-3; 9 bases agree with TRBD1. The ends lost 10 bases at V and 11 bases at J; junction bases unmatched: 7. The CDR3 runs to 11 residues. Germline lookup yields CDR1 ENHRY and CDR2 SYGVKD. This chain's CDR3 is CATSRDREQYF. The CDR3 nucleotides are TGTGCCACCAGCCGGGACAGGGAGCAGTATTTT.

This clonotype was seen just once. V usage is TRBV6-1 and J usage is TRBJ2-1; tentatively, D is TRBD1 (6 bases). The germline V and J ends were trimmed by 6 bases and 11 bases, with 20 bases remaining between them. Looked up from germline, CDR1 is MNHNS and CDR2 is SASEGT. The CDR3 totals 14 residues. CDR3 loop: CASRPFYGTHKQFF. CDR3 sequence (DNA): TGTGCCAGCAGGCCGTTCTACGGGACACATAAGCAGTTCTTC.

This clonotype was recorded many times. The V and J genes are TRBV7-9 and TRBJ1-1; D might be TRBD1 (6 bases). The germline V gene encodes CDR1 SEHNR and CDR2 FQNEAQ (reference sequence). Trimming shortened V by 10 bases and J by 0 bases, and 12 bases separated the two germline ends. The CDR3 totals 13 residues. This chain's CDR3 is CATHGQLNTEAFF. CDR3 DNA: TGTGCCACTCACGGACAGTTGAACACTGAAGCTTTCTTT.

V gene TRBV5-1 combines with J gene TRBJ2-1; the match to TRBD2 covers 9 bases. Germline CDR1 SGHRS, CDR2 YFSETQ. The CDR3 sequence is 15 residues long. V dropped 0 bases and J dropped 2; count of bases not matched to a gene: 0. The CDR3 sequence: CASSLASGAYNEQFF. The CDR3 region has the DNA TGCGCCAGCAGCTTGGCTAGCGGGGCCTACAATGAGCAGTTCTTC.

In its sample, this clonotype was seen many times. The chain recombines TRBV15 with TRBJ1-2; possibly TRBD1 for D (5 bases). The germline CDR1 and CDR2 sequences are LNHNV and YYDKDF (reference sequence). The CDR3 consists of 12 residues. Trimming removed 2 bases from V and 7 bases from J, with 8 bases in between. CDR3 protein: CATSRQGAGYTF. In DNA, the CDR3 is TGTGCCACCAGCAGACAGGGTGCTGGCTACACCTTC.

This clonotype was found many times. The chain links TRBV6-1 to TRBJ2-1, with 10 bases identical to TRBD1. V was pared by 5 bases and J by 6 bases, with 7 bases of the junction left unmatched. The CDR3 is 15 amino acids. Looked up from germline, CDR1 is MNHNS and CDR2 is SASEGT. This chain's CDR3 is CASSYKGQGINEQFF. The CDR3 DNA is TGTGCCAGCAGTTATAAGGGACAGGGGATCAATGAGCAGTTCTTC.

This clonotype was recorded many times. V is TRBV20-1 and J is TRBJ2-1; 11 bases are shared with TRBD2. J was trimmed by 2 bases and V by 3 bases; bases with no gene match: 6. CDR1 is DFQATT and CDR2 is SNEGSKA in the germline V gene (reference sequence). The CDR3 runs to 16 residues. CDR3 residues: CSASHRLAGPYNEQFF. In DNA, the CDR3 is TGCAGTGCTAGTCACCGACTAGCGGGGCCCTACAATGAGCAGTTCTTC.

This clonotype was observed at least ten times. The chain combines TRBV6-1 with TRBJ1-3; D unclear. The CDR3 has 14 amino acids. V was cut by 5 bases and J by 0 bases, with 8 bases left in between. Germline loops: CDR1 MNHNS, CDR2 SASEGT. The CDR3, as DNA: TGTGCCAGCAGTACTTCCTACTCTGGAAACACCATATATTTT. Translating it yields CASSTSYSGNTIYF.

V and J are TRBV3-1 and TRBJ2-7, with TRBD1 identical over 10 bases. The germline V gene encodes CDR1 LGHDT and CDR2 YNNKEL (reference sequence). The CDR3 totals 15 residues. Losses at the gene ends were 3 bases for V and 7 bases for J; bases not matched to a gene: 9. The chain's CDR3 is CASSQAGTGVNEQYF. The CDR3 DNA reads as TGTGCCAGCAGCCAGGCCGGGACAGGGGTAAATGAGCAGTACTTC.

This clonotype was found a few times. The chain couples TRBV5-6 to TRBJ2-1; D gene ambiguous. The CDR3 covers 16 residues. Deletions cut 2 bases from V and 0 bases from J, with 12 bases between. CDR1 and CDR2 from the germline V gene are SGHDT and YYEEEE. The CDR3 DNA is TGTGCCAGCAGCTTTAGGACCCCCGGCTCCTACAATGAGCAGTTCTTC. Translation gives CASSFRTPGSYNEQFF.

As concerns this clonotype: A much larger clonotype is one base distant, so this may be a read error. The rearrangement links TRBV12-3 or TRBV12-4 to TRBJ2-3; 9 bases match TRBD1. After removal of 4 bases from V and 6 bases from J, the junction contained 8 bases not matched to a gene. The CDR3 has 15 residues. Here the CDR3 DNA reads TGTGCCAGCAGTTCCCGGGACAGGGCGGTGGATACGCAGTATTTT. Translated: CASSSRDRAVDTQYF.

This clonotype was counted only a few times. The chain carries TRBV28 and TRBJ1-3; D gene ambiguous. The CDR3 runs 15 residues. The V gene's germline CDR1 is MDHEN and CDR2 SYDVKM. Trimming removed 8 bases from V and 4 bases from J, with 18 bases in between. The CDR3 bases are TGTGCCAGCCTGACGGGGAGTCTGTACGGAAACACCATATATTTT. This sequence encodes CASLTGSLYGNTIYF.

In its sample, this clonotype was seen many times. The gene calls are TRBV20-1 and TRBJ1-1, with D hard to call. Trimming pared 6 bases from V and 2 bases from J, leaving 16 bases between. Looked up from germline, CDR1 is DFQATT and CDR2 is SNEGSKA (reference sequence). The CDR3 covers 14 residues. CDR3: CSAIQPPSNTEAFF. The CDR3, as DNA: TGCAGTGCCATCCAACCTCCCAGCAACACTGAAGCTTTCTTT.